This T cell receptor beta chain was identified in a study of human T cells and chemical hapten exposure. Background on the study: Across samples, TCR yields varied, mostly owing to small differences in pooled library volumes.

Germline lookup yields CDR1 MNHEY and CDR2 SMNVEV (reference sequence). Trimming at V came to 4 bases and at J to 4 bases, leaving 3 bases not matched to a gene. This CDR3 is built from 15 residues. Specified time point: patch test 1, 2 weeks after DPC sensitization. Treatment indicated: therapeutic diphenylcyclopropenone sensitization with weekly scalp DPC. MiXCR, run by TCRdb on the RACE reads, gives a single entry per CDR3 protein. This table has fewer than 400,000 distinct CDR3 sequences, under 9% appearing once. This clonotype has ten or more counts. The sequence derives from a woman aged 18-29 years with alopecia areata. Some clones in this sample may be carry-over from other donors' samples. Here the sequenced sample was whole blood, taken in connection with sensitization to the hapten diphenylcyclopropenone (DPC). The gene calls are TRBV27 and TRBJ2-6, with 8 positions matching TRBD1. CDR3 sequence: CASSWTGSGANVLTF. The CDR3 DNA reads TGTGCCAGCAGTTGGACAGGGTCCGGGGCCAACGTCCTGACTTTC.